Below are 18 T cell receptor beta chains sequenced from a single sample in a study of T cells after yellow fever vaccination. Each CDR3 protein is one row after TCRdb ran MiXCR on the 5' RACE reads. Altogether 300,000 to 400,000 distinct CDR3 sequences are present, approximately 12% being singletons, with the ten largest covering about 3.5%. The specimen was CD4+ T cells sorted from PBMCs, collected 45 days after the yellow fever booster vaccination. These receptor sequences come from a man younger than 35 who received the YFV17D yellow fever vaccine.

The V call is TRBV7-7, the J call TRBJ2-1; 13 bases align to TRBD2. The CDR3 runs 16 residues. Germline V CDR1 and CDR2: SSHAT, FNYEAQ (reference sequence). J gave up 6 bases and V 5 bases, and 7 bases lay outside the gene matches. This CDR3 reads CASSPNGLAGVNEQFF. As DNA, the CDR3 is TGTGCCAGCAGCCCTAACGGACTAGCGGGGGTCAATGAGCAGTTCTTC.

This clonotype was detected a few times. The chain recombines TRBV20-1 with TRBJ2-7; possible D gene TRBD1, 6 bases. V was pared by 5 bases and J by 3 bases, with 11 bases between. The CDR3 runs to 12 residues. CDR1 and CDR2 from the germline V gene are DFQATT and SNEGSKA (reference sequence). CDR3 sequence: CSAGQRIYEQYV. CDR3 DNA sequence: TGCAGTGCTGGACAGAGGATCTACGAGCAGTACGTC.

This clonotype was seen a few times. V usage is TRBV19 and J usage is TRBJ2-3; 7 bases are shared with TRBD2. This CDR3 spans 17 amino acids. Germline trimming cut 5 bases from V and 0 bases from J; bases unmatched to any gene: 11. Germline CDR1 is LNHDA and CDR2 is SQIVND (reference sequence). CDR3 sequence (DNA): TGTGCCAGTAGTCTGCCACTAGCGCAGGCTAGCACAGATACGCAGTATTTT. It yields the protein CASSLPLAQASTDTQYF.

This clonotype occurred a few times. The chain couples TRBV28 to TRBJ2-2; D unresolved. CDR3 length: 14 amino acids. The ends were cut back, 5 bases at V and 2 bases at J, with 9 bases in the middle. Germline V gene lookup returns CDR1 MDHEN and CDR2 SYDVKM. The CDR3 region is CASSPGFNTGELFF. CDR3 nucleotides: TGTGCCAGCAGTCCAGGATTCAACACCGGGGAGCTGTTTTTT.

There are many counts of this clonotype. The gene calls are TRBV5-1 and TRBJ2-1, with D perhaps TRBD1 (6 bases). CDR3 length: 15 amino acids. Germline loops: CDR1 SGHRS, CDR2 YFSETQ. V was trimmed by 2 bases and J by 4 bases, leaving 13 bases between them. CDR3 sequence: CASSFSRDTYNEQFF. The CDR3 DNA reads TGCGCCAGCAGCTTTTCACGGGACACATACAATGAGCAGTTCTTC.

This clonotype turned up a few times. The chain joins TRBV2 to TRBJ1-5; D is possibly TRBD1 (5 bases). Looked up from germline, CDR1 is SNHLY and CDR2 is FYNNEI. The CDR3 has 13 residues. Trimming cost V 9 bases and J 10 bases, with 19 bases left between them. The CDR3 coding sequence is TGTGCCAGTTCCCAGGCCTGGAGGGGACCCCAGCATTTT. Amino acids: CASSQAWRGPQHF.

This clonotype was recorded a few times. The chain couples TRBV24-1 to TRBJ2-7, with 7 nucleotides matching TRBD1. After removal of 5 bases from V and 4 bases from J, the junction contained 10 bases not matched to a gene. The V gene's germline CDR1 is KGHDR and CDR2 SFDVKD. The CDR3 is made up of 15 amino acids. The CDR3 loop is CATSVGTATSYEQYV. In DNA form, the CDR3 reads TGTGCCACCAGTGTCGGGACAGCGACGAGTTACGAGCAGTACGTC.

This clonotype came up a few times. The chain uses TRBV7-2 and TRBJ1-6; 7 positions match TRBD1. Trimming removed 4 bases from V and 10 bases from J; junction bases left unmatched: 7. This CDR3 has 14 residues. Germline V CDR1 and CDR2: SGHTA, FQGNSA. The CDR3 sequence: CASSSRQGQSPLHF. CDR3 coding DNA: TGTGCCAGCAGCTCCCGACAGGGACAATCACCCCTCCACTTT.

This clonotype was seen only a few times. The V call is TRBV7-7, the J call TRBJ2-1; unclear D gene. CDR3 size: 17 residues. V dropped 5 bases and J dropped 0 bases, with 17 bases sitting between them. The V gene's germline CDR1 is SSHAT and CDR2 FNYEAQ (reference sequence). The CDR3 region has the DNA TGTGCCAGCAGCAAGAACTTCCAACAAGGCTCCTACAATGAGCAGTTCTTC. Its translation is CASSKNFQQGSYNEQFF.

This chain connects TRBV5-1 to TRBJ1-1, with D perhaps TRBD1 (5 bases). Germline V gene data show CDR1 as SGHRS and CDR2 as YFSETQ. With 0 bases removed from V and 2 bases from J, the gap between germline ends came to 14 bases. This CDR3 contains 16 residues. The CDR3 spells CASSLGGRDGNTEAFF. CDR3 bases: TGCGCCAGCAGCTTGGGCGGCAGGGACGGAAACACTGAAGCTTTCTTT.

The genes are TRBV7-8 and TRBJ1-5; a weak D match, TRBD1 (6 bases). Trimming took 5 bases from V and 0 from J, leaving 14 bases between them. Germline lookup yields CDR1 SGHVS and CDR2 FQNEAQ. This CDR3 comprises 16 residues. In DNA form, the CDR3 reads TGTGCCAGCAGCCTCAGGACAGCCAATAGCAATCAGCCCCAGCATTTT. Its translation is CASSLRTANSNQPQHF.

This clonotype was seen at least ten times. This sequence joins TRBV7-2 and TRBJ2-3, with 8 bases aligning to TRBD2. CDR1 is SGHTA, CDR2 FQGNSA, per germline. The ends lost 10 bases at V and 3 bases at J; junction bases unmatched: 3. The CDR3 contains 12 residues. CDR3 in DNA: TGTGCCACCCGGGGGGGGACAGATACGCAGTATTTT. Translating it yields CATRGGTDTQYF.

This chain links TRBV5-1 with TRBJ1-1; D is unclear. Germline CDR1 reads SGHRS; CDR2 reads YFSETQ. V lost 5 bases and J lost 4, with 9 bases in between. The CDR3 loop spans 12 amino acids. The CDR3 loop reads CASSRGPTEAFF. DNA for the CDR3: TGCGCCAGCAGTCGAGGTCCCACTGAAGCTTTCTTT.

In its sample, this clonotype was seen a few times. The chain couples TRBV19 to TRBJ1-1, with 7 bases matching TRBD1. This CDR3 contains 16 residues. Germline V CDR1 and CDR2: LNHDA, SQIVND (reference sequence). V lost 3 bases and J lost 8; bases outside the gene matches: 15. The CDR3: CASSMFGDSLGAEAFF. CDR3 sequence (DNA): TGTGCCAGTAGTATGTTTGGGGACAGTCTGGGCGCCGAAGCTTTCTTT.

This clonotype was seen more than once but under ten times. The V call is TRBV18, the J call TRBJ1-3, with D maybe TRBD1 (5 bases). The CDR3 has 15 amino acids. Germline V gives CDR1 KGHSH, CDR2 LQKENI. Trimming took 3 bases from V and 0 from J, leaving 9 bases between them. The CDR3 DNA reads TGTGCCAGCTCACCTCAGGGCCCCTCTGGAAACACCATATATTTT. Its protein product is CASSPQGPSGNTIYF.

This clonotype was seen a few times. The J gene is TRBJ1-2, the V gene TRBV27; TRBD1 agrees at 7 bases. With 3 bases clipped from V and 8 bases from J, the junction kept 6 bases outside the gene matches. The CDR3 is 13 amino acids. CDR1 MNHEY and CDR2 SMNVEV come from the germline V gene (reference sequence). The CDR3, as DNA: TGTGCCAGCAGTTTCTGGAGGGGGCAGGGCTACACCTTC. Translated: CASSFWRGQGYTF.

This clonotype has more than one count but fewer than ten. The chain recombines TRBV10-3 with TRBJ1-4; no definite D call. Germline values: CDR1 ENHRY, CDR2 SYGVKD. V lost 0 bases to trimming and J lost 7 bases, with 12 bases between them. The CDR3 covers 15 residues. As DNA, the CDR3 is TGTGCCATCAGTGAGTCGTCGGGGTTAGGTGAAAAACTGTTTTTT. Protein product: CAISESSGLGEKLFF.

DNA for the CDR3: TGCGCCAGCAGCGTCGACAGAGCAACTAATGAAAAACTGTTTTTT. This translates into CASSVDRATNEKLFF. The chain couples TRBV5-1 to TRBJ1-4, with D maybe TRBD1 (5 bases). This CDR3 comprises 15 residues. V lost 4 bases to trimming and J lost 0 bases, with 10 bases between them. The germline CDR1 and CDR2 sequences are SGHRS and YFSETQ. Full variable domain (missing parts from reference TRBV5-1 and TRBJ1-4): KAGVTQTPRYLIKTRGQQVTLSCSPISGHRSVSWYQQTPGQGLQFLFEYFSETQRNKGNFPGRFSGRQFSNSRSEMNVSTLELGDSALYLCASSVDRATNEKLFFGSGTQLSVL.